The 3 T cell receptor beta chains below come from one sample, sequenced in a study of breast tumors, draining lymph nodes, adjacent tissues. Samples came from axillary lymph nodes draining the breast cancer. In TCRdb, the multiplex PCR reads were re-called with MiXCR into one record per CDR3 protein. The sample gives some 230,000 distinct CDR3 sequences, less than 40% of which show up once; over 3.5% is in the top ten. The sample consisted of axillary lymph node tissue. These receptors were taken from a female donor with breast cancer. Some clones in this sample may be carry-over from other donors' samples.

In this sample, this clonotype turned up many times. V usage is TRBV12-3 or TRBV12-4 and J usage is TRBJ1-6; D ambiguous. V was trimmed by 1 base and J by 8 bases, leaving 9 bases between them. The CDR3 runs 14 residues. The DNA for the CDR3 is TGTGCCAGCAGTTTAGACCCTCGGGATTCACCCCTCCACTTT. Amino acid sequence: CASSLDPRDSPLHF.

Many counts were recorded for this clonotype. The chain links TRBV9 to TRBJ2-7, with 12 bases that match TRBD1. The CDR3 length is 15 residues. CDR1 and CDR2 (germline): SGDLS, YYNGEE. The J segment lost 3 bases and the V segment lost 3 bases, leaving 4 bases of the junction unmatched. This CDR3 is CASSGGTGGFYEQYF. The CDR3 DNA sequence: TGTGCCAGCAGCGGAGGGACAGGGGGCTTCTACGAGCAGTACTTC.

The sample holds many counts of this clonotype. This chain uses TRBV5-8 with TRBJ1-4; D possibly corresponds to TRBD1 (5 bases). The CDR3 is made up of 13 amino acids. V lost 7 bases to trimming and J lost 5 bases, with 12 bases between them. From germline, CDR1 is SGHTS and CDR2 YDEGEE. The CDR3 coding sequence is TGTGCCAGCCGCCGGGAGGGGAATGAAAAACTGTTTTTT. As protein: CASRREGNEKLFF.